Reported below is one T cell receptor beta chain. Its target is not known. These data come from a study of graft-versus-host responses after intestinal transplantation. The overall study: Among the recipients, transplants were multivisceral, liver-intestinal, or isolated intestinal. Every recipient had anti-thymocyte globulin induction and around three years of tacrolimus plus steroids. Findings and caveats of the study: Early post-transplant declines in HvG were associated with peak levels of circulating GvH clones. GvH clones were identified in recipient marrow, with some first appearing in ileum or blood.

TCRdb's table, derived via immunoSEQ multiplex PCR, lists solely in-frame clones and lacks some. Of roughly 120,000 clones detected, around 93% appear once; the ten largest clones hold about 0.51%. V was cut by 4 bases and J by 3 bases, with 10 bases left in between. The germline gives CDR1 SGHDT, CDR2 YYEEEE. The CDR3 runs 13 residues. The gene calls are TRBV5-6 and TRBJ1-1; D is ambiguous. Material: unstimulated CD8+ T cells sorted from spleen or lymph node cells, obtained before intestinal transplant. This TCR derives from a human donor who received an intestinal transplant. The CDR3 sequence: CASSLRADTEAFF. The CDR3 DNA is TGTGCCAGCAGCCTCCGGGCCGACACTGAAGCTTTCTTT.